This entry lists 18 T cell receptor beta chains sequenced from one sample in a study of T cells after yellow fever vaccination. Via MiXCR, TCRdb re-called the 5' RACE reads, giving one row per CDR3 protein. The sample has about 340,000 distinct CDR3 sequences; about 8.7% are singletons. The sequenced sample was PBMCs, obtained on the day of the first yellow fever vaccination. Every receptor here comes from a man between 18 and 29 years old who received the YFV17D yellow fever vaccine.

This clonotype was detected many times. The chain combines TRBV7-9 with TRBJ2-3; 8 nucleotides match TRBD1. The germline V gene has CDR1 SEHNR and CDR2 FQNEAQ (reference sequence). This CDR3 contains 17 residues. V lost 5 bases, J lost 5 bases, and 15 bases stayed unmatched. CDR3 region: CASSPGDRGRIQDTQYF. In DNA form, the CDR3 reads TGTGCCAGCAGCCCAGGTGACAGGGGACGGATTCAAGATACGCAGTATTTT.

In its sample, this clonotype was seen a few times. The chain links TRBV7-8 to TRBJ2-3; 14 nucleotides line up with TRBD2. This CDR3 has 15 amino acids. In germline, CDR1 is SGHVS, CDR2 FQNEAQ. V lost 7 bases, J lost 3 bases, and 3 bases stayed unmatched. As DNA, the CDR3 is TGTGCCAGCAAGACTAGCGGGGGGGCAACAGATACGCAGTATTTT. It yields the protein CASKTSGGATDTQYF.

The rearrangement uses TRBV5-5 and TRBJ2-2, with D hard to call. The germline V gene encodes CDR1 SGHKS and CDR2 YYEKEE (reference sequence). The V and J ends lost 0 bases and 5 bases respectively, with 14 bases between them. This CDR3 contains 16 residues. CDR3 sequence (DNA): TGTGCCAGCAGCTTGGCTAGGCCCGAACATACCGGGGAGCTGTTTTTT. It yields the protein CASSLARPEHTGELFF.

The CDR3 protein is CASSLVGGAAGELFF. In DNA, the CDR3 is TGTGCCAGCAGCTTAGTTGGAGGAGCGGCCGGGGAGCTGTTTTTT. V and J are TRBV7-2 and TRBJ2-2; D might be TRBD2 (5 bases). Germline-derived CDR1 and CDR2 are SGHTA and FQGNSA. V was clipped by 1 base and J by 6 bases, with 12 bases between them. The CDR3 is 15 residues long.

This chain uses TRBV30 with TRBJ1-1; D not resolved. This CDR3 comprises 13 residues. Per germline, CDR1 GTSNPN and CDR2 SVGIG (reference sequence). V was pared by 5 bases and J by 1 base, with 11 bases between. The CDR3 reads CAWARAPNTEAFF. CDR3 DNA: TGTGCCTGGGCGAGGGCACCGAACACTGAAGCTTTCTTT.

The chain carries TRBV7-2 and TRBJ2-3, with D tentatively TRBD2 (6 bases). In germline, CDR1 is SGHTA, CDR2 FQGNSA. This CDR3 contains 16 residues. The ends were cut back, 6 bases at V and 4 bases at J, with 20 bases in the middle. CDR3 in amino acids: CASSTRLAITSDTQYF. CDR3 bases: TGTGCCAGCAGTACCCGGCTAGCGATAACGTCAGATACGCAGTATTTT.

This clonotype was seen a handful of times. The J gene is TRBJ1-4, the V gene TRBV10-3; D call uncertain. Germline V gene sequence: CDR1 ENHRY, CDR2 SYGVKD. The ends were cut back, 4 bases at V and 0 bases at J, with 9 bases in the middle. The CDR3 runs to 15 residues. The CDR3 loop is CAISGSRPTNEKLFF. In nucleotides, the CDR3 is TGTGCCATCAGTGGGAGTAGGCCAACTAATGAAAAACTGTTTTTT.

This clonotype was counted many times. This rearrangement joins TRBV19 to TRBJ2-5; 9 positions agree with TRBD2. Per the germline V gene, CDR1 is LNHDA and CDR2 is SQIVND (reference sequence). V trimming: 8 bases; J trimming: 0 bases; junction bases outside the gene matches: 4. This CDR3 is built from 14 residues. The CDR3 reads CASGTSFYQETQYF. The CDR3 nucleotides read TGTGCCAGTGGGACTAGCTTCTACCAAGAGACCCAGTACTTC. Based on the CDR3 plus reference TRBV19 and TRBJ2-5, the full variable domain is DGGITQSPKYLFRKEGQNVTLSCEQNLNHDAMYWYRQDPGQGLRLIYYSQIVNDFQKGDIAEGYSVSREKKESFPLTVTSAQKNPTAFYLCASGTSFYQETQYFGPGTRLLVL.

This chain connects TRBV30 to TRBJ2-3; 12 bases are a match to TRBD2. The CDR3 contains 15 residues. The J segment lost 3 bases and the V segment lost 3 bases, leaving 4 bases of the junction unmatched. Germline-derived CDR1 and CDR2 are GTSNPN and SVGIG (reference sequence). The CDR3 is CAWRLAGGSTDTQYF. DNA of the CDR3: TGTGCCTGGAGACTAGCGGGGGGATCAACAGATACGCAGTATTTT.

This clonotype showed up many times. The chain links TRBV4-2 to TRBJ1-3; TRBD1 is a possible D gene (6 bases). The length of the CDR3 is 16 residues. In germline, CDR1 is LGHNA, CDR2 YNFKEQ. V gave up 0 bases and J gave up 0 bases, with 9 bases separating them. CDR3 in DNA: TGTGCCAGCAGCCAAGACAAGGACAGCTCTGGAAACACCATATATTTT. Amino acid sequence: CASSQDKDSSGNTIYF.

The chain recombines TRBV27 with TRBJ2-7; 13 bases are a match to TRBD2. After removal of 5 bases from V and 2 bases from J, the junction contained 6 bases not matched to a gene. Germline CDR1 reads MNHEY; CDR2 reads SMNVEV (reference sequence). CDR3 length equals 16 residues. The CDR3 region is CASSTLGLAGAYEQYF. CDR3 nucleotides: TGTGCCAGCAGTACCCTAGGACTAGCGGGGGCCTACGAGCAGTACTTC.

V gene TRBV12-3 or TRBV12-4 combines with J gene TRBJ1-2; D gene unclear. V lost 10 bases to trimming and J lost 5 bases, with 17 bases between them. The CDR3 runs 13 residues. DNA of the CDR3: TGTGCCATCTCACGCCCGGAGAGGTATGGCTACACCTTC. Translation gives CAISRPERYGYTF.

This chain connects TRBV5-1 to TRBJ1-6; D uncertain. The length of the CDR3 is 14 residues. Deletions cut 0 bases from V and 16 bases from J, with 17 bases between. Germline V gives CDR1 SGHRS, CDR2 YFSETQ. The CDR3 spells CASSLAVADTTLHF. Written as DNA, the CDR3 is TGCGCCAGCAGCTTGGCCGTAGCTGATACCACACTCCACTTT.

V gene TRBV7-3 combines with J gene TRBJ2-5; possible D gene TRBD1, 5 bases. V lost 2 bases, J lost 2 bases, and 9 bases lay in between. The germline gives CDR1 SGHTA, CDR2 FQGTGA. The CDR3 contains 14 residues. CDR3 bases: TGTGCCAGCAGCTTAGCAGGGTATCAAGAGACCCAGTACTTC. Protein product: CASSLAGYQETQYF.

This clonotype occurred many times. The V and J genes are TRBV25-1 and TRBJ2-1; maybe TRBD2 (6 bases). The V gene's germline CDR1 is MGHDK and CDR2 SYGVNS. Trimming left V 6 bases short and J 7 bases short, with 7 bases between. The CDR3 is 11 amino acids. Written as DNA, the CDR3 is TGTGCCAGCAGCGGAGGGAATGAGCAGTTCTTC. Residues: CASSGGNEQFF.

This clonotype was detected ten times or more. This rearrangement joins TRBV29-1 to TRBJ2-7, with 11 bases lining up with TRBD1. V dropped 4 bases and J dropped 3; count of bases not matched to a gene: 8. This CDR3 comprises 15 residues. CDR1 is SQVTM and CDR2 is ANQGSEA in the germline V gene. The chain's CDR3 is CSVVFGTGGYYEQYF. CDR3 DNA sequence: TGCAGCGTTGTGTTCGGGACAGGGGGTTACTACGAGCAGTACTTC.

This clonotype was detected a few times. The rearrangement joins TRBV30 to TRBJ1-1; D is undetermined. Germline CDR1 GTSNPN, CDR2 SVGIG (reference sequence). The CDR3 extends over 16 amino acids. With 2 bases removed from V and 0 bases from J, the gap between germline ends came to 16 bases. The CDR3 region is CAWSSSNDILNTEAFF. The CDR3 coding sequence is TGTGCCTGGAGTTCGTCTAATGACATACTGAACACTGAAGCTTTCTTT.

This clonotype was detected a few times. J is TRBJ2-1 and V is TRBV20-1; D not certain. V shed 2 bases and J shed 0 bases, with 5 bases lying between them. This CDR3 has 13 residues. Germline CDR1 reads DFQATT; CDR2 reads SNEGSKA (reference sequence). CDR3 in DNA: TGCAGTGCTAGACAGCCCTCCTACAATGAGCAGTTCTTC. Translating it yields CSARQPSYNEQFF.